This TCR beta chain was obtained from a study of metastatic and nonmetastatic thyroid tumors. Each patient came to thyroid surgery without any prior treatment (of any kind). Per the study methods: The authors used CDR3 differences across clinicopathological groups to build a distant-metastasis classifier for papillary thyroid cancer. TCRdb re-processed the PCR reads through MiXCR. The V and J calls come from TCRdb's annotation, not from the publication. The sample lists approximately 35,000 clones, 10% to 14% occurring once. In this sample, this clone turned up many times. The antigen is not known. Germline V gene lookup returns CDR1 MNHEY and CDR2 SVGEGT. This CDR3 comprises 16 residues. V lost 0 bases to trimming and J lost 0 bases, with 10 bases between them. Regarding the study as a whole: For both blood and tumor, malignant thyroid tumors reportedly showed significantly higher TCR beta diversity than benign nodules did.

The rearrangement uses TRBV6-2 or TRBV6-3 and TRBJ2-3; D call uncertain. Sequencing was carried out using blood. The receptor's source is a female donor with papillary thyroid cancer or a benign thyroid nodule (not recorded which). Some clones in this sample may be carry-over from other donors' samples. Here the CDR3 reads CASSYSWRPSTDTQYF. The CDR3 DNA reads TGTGCCAGCAGTTACTCTTGGCGGCCGAGCACAGATACGCAGTATTTT.